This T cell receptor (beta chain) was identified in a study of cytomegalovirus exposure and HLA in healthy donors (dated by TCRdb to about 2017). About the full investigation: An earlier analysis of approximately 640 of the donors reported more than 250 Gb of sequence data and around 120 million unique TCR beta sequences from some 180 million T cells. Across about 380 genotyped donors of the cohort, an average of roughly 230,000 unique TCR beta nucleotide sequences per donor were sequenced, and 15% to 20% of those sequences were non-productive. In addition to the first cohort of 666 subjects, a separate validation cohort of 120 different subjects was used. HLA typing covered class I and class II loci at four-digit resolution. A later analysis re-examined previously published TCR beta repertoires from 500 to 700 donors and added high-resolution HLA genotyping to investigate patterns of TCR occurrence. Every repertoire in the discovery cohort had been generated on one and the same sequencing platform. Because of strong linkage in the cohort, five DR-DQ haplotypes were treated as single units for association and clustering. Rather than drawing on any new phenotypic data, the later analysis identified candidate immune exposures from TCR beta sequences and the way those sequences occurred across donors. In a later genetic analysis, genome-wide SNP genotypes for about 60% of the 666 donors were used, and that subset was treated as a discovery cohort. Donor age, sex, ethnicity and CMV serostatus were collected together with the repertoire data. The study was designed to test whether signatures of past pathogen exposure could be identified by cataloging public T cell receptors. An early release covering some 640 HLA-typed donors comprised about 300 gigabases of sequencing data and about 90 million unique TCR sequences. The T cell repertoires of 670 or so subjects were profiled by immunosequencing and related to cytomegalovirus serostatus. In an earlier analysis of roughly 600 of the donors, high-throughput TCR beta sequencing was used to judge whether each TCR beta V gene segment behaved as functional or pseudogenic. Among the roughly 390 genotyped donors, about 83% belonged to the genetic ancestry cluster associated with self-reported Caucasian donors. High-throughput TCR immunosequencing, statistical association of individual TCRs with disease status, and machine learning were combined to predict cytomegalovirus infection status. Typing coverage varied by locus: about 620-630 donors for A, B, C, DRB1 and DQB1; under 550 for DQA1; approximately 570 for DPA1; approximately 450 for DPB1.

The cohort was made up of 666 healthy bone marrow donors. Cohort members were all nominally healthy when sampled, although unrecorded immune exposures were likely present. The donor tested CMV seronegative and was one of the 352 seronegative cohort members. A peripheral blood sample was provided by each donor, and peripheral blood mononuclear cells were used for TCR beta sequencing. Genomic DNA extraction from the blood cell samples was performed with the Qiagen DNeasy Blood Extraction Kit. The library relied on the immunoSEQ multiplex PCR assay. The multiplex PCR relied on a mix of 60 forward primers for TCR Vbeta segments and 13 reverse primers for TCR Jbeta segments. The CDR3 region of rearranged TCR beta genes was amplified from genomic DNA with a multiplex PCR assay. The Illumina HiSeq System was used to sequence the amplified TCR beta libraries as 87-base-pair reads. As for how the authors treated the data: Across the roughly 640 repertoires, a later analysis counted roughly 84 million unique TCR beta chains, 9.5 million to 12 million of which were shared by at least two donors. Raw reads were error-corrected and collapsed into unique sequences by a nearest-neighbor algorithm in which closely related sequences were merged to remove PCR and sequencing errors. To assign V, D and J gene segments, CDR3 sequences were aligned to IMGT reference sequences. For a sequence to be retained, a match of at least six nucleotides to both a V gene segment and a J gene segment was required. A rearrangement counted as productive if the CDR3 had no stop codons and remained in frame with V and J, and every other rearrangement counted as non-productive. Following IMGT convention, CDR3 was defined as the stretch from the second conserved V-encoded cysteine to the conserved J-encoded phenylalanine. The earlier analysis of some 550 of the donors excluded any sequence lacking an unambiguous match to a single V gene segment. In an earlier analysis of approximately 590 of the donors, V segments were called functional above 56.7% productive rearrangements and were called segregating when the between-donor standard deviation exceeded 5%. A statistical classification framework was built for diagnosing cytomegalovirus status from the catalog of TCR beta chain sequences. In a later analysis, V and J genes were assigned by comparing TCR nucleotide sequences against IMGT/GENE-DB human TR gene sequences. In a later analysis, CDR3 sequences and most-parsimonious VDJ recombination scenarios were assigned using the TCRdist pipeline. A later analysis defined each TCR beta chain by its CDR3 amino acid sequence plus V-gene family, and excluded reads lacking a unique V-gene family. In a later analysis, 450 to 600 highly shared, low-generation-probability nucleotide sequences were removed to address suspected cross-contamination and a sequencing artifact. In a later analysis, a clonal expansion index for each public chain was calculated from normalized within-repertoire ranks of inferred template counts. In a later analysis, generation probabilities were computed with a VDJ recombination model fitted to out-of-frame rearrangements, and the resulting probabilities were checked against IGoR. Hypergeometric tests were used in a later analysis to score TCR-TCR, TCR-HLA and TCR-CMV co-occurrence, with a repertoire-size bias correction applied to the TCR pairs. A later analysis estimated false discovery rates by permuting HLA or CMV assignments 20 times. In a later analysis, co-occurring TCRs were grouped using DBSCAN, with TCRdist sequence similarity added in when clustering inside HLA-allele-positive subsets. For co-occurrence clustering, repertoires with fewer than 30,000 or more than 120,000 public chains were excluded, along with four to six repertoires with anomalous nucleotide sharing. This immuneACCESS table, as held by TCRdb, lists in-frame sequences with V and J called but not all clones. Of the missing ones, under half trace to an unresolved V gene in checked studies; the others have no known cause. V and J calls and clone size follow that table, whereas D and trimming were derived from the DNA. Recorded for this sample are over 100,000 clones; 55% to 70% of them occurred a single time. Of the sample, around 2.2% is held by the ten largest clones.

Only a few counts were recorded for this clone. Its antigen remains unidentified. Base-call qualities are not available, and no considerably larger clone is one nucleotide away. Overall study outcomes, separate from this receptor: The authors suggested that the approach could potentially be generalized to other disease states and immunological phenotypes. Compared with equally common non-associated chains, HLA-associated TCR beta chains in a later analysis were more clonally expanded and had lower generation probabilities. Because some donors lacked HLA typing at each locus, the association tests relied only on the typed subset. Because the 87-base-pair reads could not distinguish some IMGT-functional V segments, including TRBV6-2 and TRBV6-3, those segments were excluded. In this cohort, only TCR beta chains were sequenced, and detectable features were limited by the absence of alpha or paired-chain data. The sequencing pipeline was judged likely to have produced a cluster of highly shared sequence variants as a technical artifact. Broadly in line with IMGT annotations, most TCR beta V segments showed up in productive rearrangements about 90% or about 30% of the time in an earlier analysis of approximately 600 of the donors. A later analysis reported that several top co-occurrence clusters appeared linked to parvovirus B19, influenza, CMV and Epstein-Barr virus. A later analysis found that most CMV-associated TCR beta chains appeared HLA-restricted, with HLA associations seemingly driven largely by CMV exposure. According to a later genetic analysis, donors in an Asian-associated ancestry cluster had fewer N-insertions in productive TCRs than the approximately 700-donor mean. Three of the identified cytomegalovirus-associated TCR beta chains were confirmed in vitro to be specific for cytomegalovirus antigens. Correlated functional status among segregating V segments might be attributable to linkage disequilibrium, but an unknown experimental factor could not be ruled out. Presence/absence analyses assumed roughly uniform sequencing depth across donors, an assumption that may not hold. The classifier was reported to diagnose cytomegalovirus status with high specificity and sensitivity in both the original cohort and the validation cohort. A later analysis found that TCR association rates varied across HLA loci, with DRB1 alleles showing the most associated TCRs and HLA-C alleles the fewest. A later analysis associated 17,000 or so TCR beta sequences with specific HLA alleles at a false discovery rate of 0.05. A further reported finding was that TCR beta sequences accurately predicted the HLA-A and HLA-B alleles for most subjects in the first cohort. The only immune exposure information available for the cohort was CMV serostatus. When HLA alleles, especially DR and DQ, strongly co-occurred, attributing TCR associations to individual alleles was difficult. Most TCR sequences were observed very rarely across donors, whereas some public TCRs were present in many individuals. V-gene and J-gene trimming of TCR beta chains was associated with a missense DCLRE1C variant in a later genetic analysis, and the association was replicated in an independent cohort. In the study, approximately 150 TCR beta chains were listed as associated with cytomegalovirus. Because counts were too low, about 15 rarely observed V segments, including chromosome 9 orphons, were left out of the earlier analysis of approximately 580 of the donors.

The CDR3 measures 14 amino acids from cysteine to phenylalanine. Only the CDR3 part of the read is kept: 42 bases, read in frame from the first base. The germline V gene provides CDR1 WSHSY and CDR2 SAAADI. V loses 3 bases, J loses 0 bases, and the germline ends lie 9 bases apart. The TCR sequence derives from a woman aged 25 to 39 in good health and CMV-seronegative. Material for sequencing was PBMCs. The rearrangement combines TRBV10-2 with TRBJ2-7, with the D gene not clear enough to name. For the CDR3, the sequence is CASSEAQRSYEQYF. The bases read TGCGCCAGCAGTGAAGCCCAGCGCTCCTACGAGCAGTACTTC.